A single sample gave rise to the 27 T cell receptor beta chains below, sequenced in a study of post-analysis software for immune sequencing data. Prepared TCR beta cDNA libraries contained unique molecular identifiers. One entry per CDR3 protein results from TCRdb running MiXCR on the PCR reads. The top ten hold approximately 10% of the sample, which has hundreds of thousands of distinct CDR3 sequences, 55% to 60% seen once. General study findings and limits: TRBV segments more frequent in patients than in controls numbered roughly 5 and included TRBV5-6, TRBV5-1 and TRBV20-1.

These receptors have no known antigen. The sequenced sample was blood. Every receptor here comes from a girl aged 2-9 years with multiple sclerosis.

The chain uses TRBV5-5 and TRBJ1-2, with 7 bases matching TRBD1. The germline V gene has CDR1 SGHKS and CDR2 YYEKEE (reference sequence). This CDR3 spans 15 amino acids. V was pared by 2 bases and J by 3 bases, with 7 bases of the junction left unmatched. CDR3 coding DNA: TGTGCCAGCAGCTTAGGGGGCCGGGGGCACTATGGCTACACCTTC. Translated, it gives CASSLGGRGHYGYTF.

This clonotype has just a few counts. This chain links TRBV7-9 with TRBJ1-2; 8 bases map to TRBD1. Per the germline V gene, CDR1 is SEHNR and CDR2 is FQNEAQ (reference sequence). The CDR3 contains 14 residues. Germline trimming cut 7 bases from V and 4 bases from J; bases unmatched to any gene: 8. The CDR3 sequence: CASTEDRARYGYTF. In nucleotides, the CDR3 is TGTGCCAGCACCGAGGACAGGGCCCGCTATGGCTACACCTTC.

This clonotype turned up a few times. The V gene is TRBV20-1, the J gene TRBJ2-4, with 7 bases lining up with TRBD1. The tail of the sequence fits TRBJ2-7 better, so the J call may be wrong. The CDR3 is 13 amino acids. Germline V gene sequence: CDR1 DFQATT, CDR2 SNEGSKA (reference sequence). CDR3 sequence (DNA): TGCAGTGCCAGAAAGACAGGGAGCCACGAGCAGTACTTC. This codes for CSARKTGSHEQYF.

This clonotype has a single count. The chain carries TRBV7-2 and TRBJ1-2; perhaps TRBD1 as D (6 bases). This CDR3 spans 15 amino acids. Trimming removed 1 base at V and 4 bases at J, with 13 bases between. In germline, CDR1 is SGHTA, CDR2 FQGNSA. CDR3 protein: CASSLVVGGGYGYTF. In DNA, the CDR3 is TGTGCCAGCAGCTTAGTCGTTGGGGGCGGCTATGGCTACACCTTC.

This clonotype was detected a few times. The J gene is TRBJ2-7, the V gene TRBV27; TRBD2 matches 14 bases. With 6 bases clipped from V and 3 bases from J, the junction kept 1 base outside the gene matches. CDR1 is MNHEY, CDR2 SMNVEV, per germline (reference sequence). The CDR3 contains 14 residues. The CDR3 coding sequence is TGTGCCAGCAGGGGACTAGCGGGGGTCTACGAGCAGTACTTC. Amino acid sequence: CASRGLAGVYEQYF.

The chain is built from TRBV10-1 and TRBJ2-5, with 14 bases fitting TRBD2. The CDR3 extends over 18 amino acids. Germline V CDR1 and CDR2: WNHNN, SYGVQD (reference sequence). V dropped 4 bases and J dropped 2; count of bases not matched to a gene: 9. CDR3 bases: TGCGCCAGCAGTGTCGGGACTAGCGGGAGAGTGGTTCAAGAGACCCAGTACTTC. Amino acids: CASSVGTSGRVVQETQYF.

The sample holds a few counts of this clonotype. The J gene is TRBJ1-4, the V gene TRBV7-8, with D uncertain. V lost 2 bases and J lost 2, with 3 bases in between. Germline V gives CDR1 SGHVS, CDR2 FQNEAQ. This CDR3 contains 13 residues. Here the CDR3 reads CASSLITNEKLFF. CDR3 in DNA: TGTGCCAGCAGCTTAATTACTAATGAAAAACTGTTTTTT.

This clonotype was seen a single time. V usage is TRBV6-6 and J usage is TRBJ2-1, with 9 bases identical to TRBD2. Germline trimming cut 5 bases from V and 5 bases from J; bases unmatched to any gene: 13. Per germline, CDR1 MNHNY and CDR2 SVGAGI (reference sequence). The CDR3 loop spans 17 amino acids. CDR3 residues: CASSLGRGGLTNNEQFF. CDR3 in DNA: TGTGCCAGCAGTCTCGGGCGGGGGGGCCTAACTAACAATGAGCAGTTCTTC.

This clonotype was observed once. V is TRBV24-1 and J is TRBJ2-3; TRBD1 is a possible D gene (5 bases). V dropped 4 bases and J dropped 5 bases, with 18 bases sitting between them. Germline-derived CDR1 and CDR2 are KGHDR and SFDVKD. The length of the CDR3 is 16 residues. This CDR3 is CATSEGVRAPLDTQYF. The CDR3 nucleotides read TGTGCCACCAGTGAAGGGGTCAGGGCCCCGCTAGATACGCAGTATTTT.

The V gene is TRBV29-1, the J gene TRBJ2-1; 7 bases are a match to TRBD1. This CDR3 contains 13 residues. V lost 3 bases to trimming and J lost 15 bases; unmatched junction nucleotides: 14. Germline-derived CDR1 and CDR2 are SQVTM and ANQGSEA. The CDR3 region has the DNA TGCAGCGTTGATCGTTTCCCGGGACAGTCGCTGTTCTTC. Translating it yields CSVDRFPGQSLFF.

CDR3 protein: CSAPLAAYYGYTF. The CDR3 DNA reads as TGCAGTGCCCCGCTTGCCGCGTACTATGGCTACACCTTC. The chain employs TRBV20-1 and TRBJ1-2; D not certain. V dropped 6 bases and J dropped 3 bases, with 14 bases sitting between them. The CDR3 length is 13 residues. From germline, CDR1 is DFQATT and CDR2 SNEGSKA (reference sequence).

The chain uses TRBV12-3 or TRBV12-4 and TRBJ1-6; 9 nucleotides match TRBD1. The V segment lost 7 bases and the J segment 6 bases; nucleotides outside the gene matches: 4. This CDR3 region has 14 residues. DNA for the CDR3: TGTGCCAGCACCCAGACAGGGGGTAATTCACCCCTCCACTTT. Its translation: CASTQTGGNSPLHF.

This chain connects TRBV5-6 to TRBJ2-3; TRBD1 agrees at 10 bases. Looked up from germline, CDR1 is SGHDT and CDR2 is YYEEEE. This CDR3 is 16 amino acids long. The V gene end was trimmed by 2 bases and the J gene end by 1 base; junction bases not matched to a gene: 4. The CDR3 region is CASSFAGTGGTDTQYF. The CDR3 bases are TGTGCCAGCAGCTTCGCCGGGACAGGGGGCACAGATACGCAGTATTTT.

The V gene is TRBV28, the J gene TRBJ1-1; D uncertain. Germline CDR1 reads MDHEN; CDR2 reads SYDVKM. This CDR3 has 14 residues. Trimming took 6 bases from V and 3 from J, leaving 14 bases between them. In nucleotides, the CDR3 is TGTGCCAGCAGATCCGACGGTCGGGACACTGAAGCTTTCTTT. Amino acid sequence: CASRSDGRDTEAFF.

This rearrangement joins TRBV6-5 to TRBJ2-1; D may be TRBD1 (6 bases). The CDR3 runs to 18 residues. Trimming removed 4 bases at V and 4 bases at J, with 23 bases between. Germline V gene data show CDR1 as MNHEY and CDR2 as SVGAGI. CDR3 bases: TGTGCCAGCAGTTCCTCGCCGACTCAGGGGAGCCAGTACAATGAGCAGTTCTTC. Translating gives CASSSSPTQGSQYNEQFF.

V usage is TRBV13 and J usage is TRBJ1-1, with TRBD1 matching over 7 bases. CDR1 and CDR2 (germline): PRHDT, FYEKMQ (reference sequence). V shed 7 bases and J 0 bases; nucleotides not matched to a gene: 5. This CDR3 region has 14 residues. The CDR3 DNA is TGTGCCAGCACCCAACAGGGGATGAACACTGAAGCTTTCTTT. It encodes CASTQQGMNTEAFF.

This clonotype was counted a few times. The chain employs TRBV9 and TRBJ2-1; 12 nucleotides match TRBD2. V lost 0 bases and J lost 0; bases outside the gene matches: 10. The CDR3 runs 20 residues. Germline values: CDR1 SGDLS, CDR2 YYNGEE. CDR3 protein: CASSVAATSGSRSSYNEQFF. As DNA, the CDR3 is TGTGCCAGCAGCGTAGCTGCGACTAGCGGGAGTCGAAGCTCCTACAATGAGCAGTTCTTC. Using reference TRBV9 and TRBJ2-1 for the parts outside the CDR3, the full variable domain is DSGVTQTPKHLITATGQRVTLRCSPRSGDLSVYWYQQSLDQGLQFLIQYYNGEERAKGNILERFSAQQFPDLHSELNLSSLELGDSALYFCASSVAATSGSRSSYNEQFFGPGTRLTVL.

CDR3 protein: CSTGEETQYF. The CDR3 DNA sequence: TGCAGTACAGGGGAAGAGACCCAGTACTTC. V usage is TRBV20-1 and J usage is TRBJ2-7; TRBD1 matches 7 bases. TRBJ2-5 matches the DNA end more closely, so the J call is doubtful. The V gene's germline CDR1 is DFQATT and CDR2 SNEGSKA (reference sequence). The CDR3 consists of 10 residues.

The chain links TRBV27 to TRBJ1-6, with 9 nucleotides matching TRBD1. The CDR3 contains 16 residues. Germline CDR1 is MNHEY and CDR2 is SMNVEV (reference sequence). The CDR3: CGDRAHPSSYNSPLHF. CDR3 bases: TGTGGGGACAGGGCTCATCCGAGCTCCTATAATTCACCCCTCCACTTT.

V gene TRBV12-3 or TRBV12-4 combines with J gene TRBJ2-1; a weak D match, TRBD1 (5 bases). CDR3 length equals 12 residues. Trimming shortened V by 3 bases and J by 9 bases, and 9 bases separated the two germline ends. The chain's CDR3 is CASSFQGGEQFF. CDR3 nucleotide sequence: TGTGCCAGCAGTTTTCAGGGCGGTGAGCAGTTCTTC.

The genes are TRBV15 and TRBJ2-7; D might be TRBD1 (5 bases). CDR1 is LNHNV and CDR2 is YYDKDF in the germline V gene (reference sequence). The V end lost 1 base, the J end lost 3 bases, and 16 bases lay between the germline ends. The CDR3 sequence is 16 residues long. The CDR3 DNA reads as TGTGCCACCAGCAGAGGCCCGGACATCACTAACTACGAGCAGTACTTC. This codes for CATSRGPDITNYEQYF.

Points on this clonotype: This could be a read error, since a much larger clone is one nucleotide away. The rearrangement uses TRBV6-4 and TRBJ2-6; D possibly corresponds to TRBD1 (5 bases). The length of the CDR3 is 15 residues. Trimming pared 3 bases from V and 2 bases from J, leaving 8 bases between. Germline CDR1 and CDR2: MRHNA and SNTAGT. CDR3 loop: CASSEDNPGANVLTF. CDR3 bases: TGTGCCAGCAGTGAGGACAACCCTGGGGCCAACGTCCTGACTTTC.

The gene calls are TRBV20-1 and TRBJ1-2; TRBD1 is a possible D gene (6 bases). V lost 2 bases and J lost 8, with 12 bases in between. Germline V lookup: CDR1 DFQATT, CDR2 SNEGSKA (reference sequence). The CDR3 has 12 amino acids. CDR3 sequence (DNA): TGCAGTGCTAGATTCGGGGGCCAGGGCTACACCTTC. Its protein is CSARFGGQGYTF.

This clonotype was recorded a few times. The chain uses TRBV29-1 and TRBJ2-3, with a possible D match to TRBD1 (6 bases). Germline V gene sequence: CDR1 SQVTM, CDR2 ANQGSEA. CDR3 length equals 12 residues. V was trimmed by 4 bases and J by 4 bases, leaving 9 bases between them. The CDR3 loop reads CSVGTVADTQYF. The CDR3 coding sequence is TGCAGCGTTGGGACAGTGGCAGATACGCAGTATTTT.

V gene TRBV12-3 or TRBV12-4 combines with J gene TRBJ2-1; 9 bases match TRBD1. Germline trimming cut 3 bases from V and 8 bases from J; bases unmatched to any gene: 8. The length of the CDR3 is 15 residues. The CDR3 DNA is TGTGCCAGCAGTTTTGCAGGGGACAGGGCGGATGAGCAGTTCTTC. Translated: CASSFAGDRADEQFF.

This clonotype was counted between two and nine times. The chain carries TRBV4-2 and TRBJ2-3; 10 positions agree with TRBD2. V was clipped by 1 base and J by 3 bases; unmatched bases: 7. The CDR3 covers 17 residues. Per the germline V gene, CDR1 is LGHNA and CDR2 is YNFKEQ. The CDR3 DNA reads TGTGCCAGCAGCCAAGTTGCACTAGCGGGGTCTACAGATACGCAGTATTTT. Its protein product is CASSQVALAGSTDTQYF.

The chain joins TRBV20-1 to TRBJ2-5; 8 nucleotides agree with TRBD1. CDR3 size: 12 residues. CDR1 is DFQATT, CDR2 SNEGSKA, per germline (reference sequence). V was pared by 5 bases and J by 2 bases, with 1 base of the junction left unmatched. CDR3 bases: TGCAGTGCTTGGGACAGGCAAGAGACCCAGTACTTC. This codes for CSAWDRQETQYF.